This TCR beta chain was recorded in a study of blood T cell repertoires in COVID-19 (dated by TCRdb to the early 2020s). For the wider study: Samples from collaborators originated in the United States, Italy and Spain and spanned both the acute and convalescent phases of COVID-19. A freely available public database, intended as a resource for researchers studying the immune response to SARS-CoV-2, is where the repertoires were released. The sample metadata nearly always contained a de-identified subject ID, COVID-19 status, age in years and sex. The samples were drawn from two sources: the first 160 participants of the ongoing ImmuneRACE study, and 1,254 subjects contributed by 6 global collaborators. Where available, HLA class I and class II types were obtained from metadata supplied by the sample provider rather than from assay-based typing. The material from the prospective study consisted of cDNA or gDNA derived from T cells, B-cell-depleted T cells, or PBMCs. Subjects who had been exposed to COVID-19, were actively infected with it, or had recovered from it provided the deeply sampled blood TCRbeta repertoires that made up the dataset. What the study reported, not specific to this receptor: How much clinical and demographic metadata was included differed by source and by participant, and the metadata was provided uncurated.

As concerns this clone: The clone's antigen remains unknown. Base qualities were left out, and no much larger clone turns up one base away.

TCRbeta CDR3 regions were amplified from genomic DNA using the immunoSEQ Assay, a bias-controlled multiplex PCR. The authors processed their data as follows. The number of nucleated cells in each sample was estimated from the amplification of reference gene primers within the assay. To quantify the absolute abundance of each unique TCRbeta CDR3 rearrangement, sequence reads were collapsed and filtered. For each sample, productive Simpson clonality was calculated by taking the square root of Simpson's diversity index across productive rearrangements. The source is immuneACCESS, and TCRdb retained only in-frame sequences with V and J called. Part of the clones is not carried over; for the studies checked, unresolved V genes explain less than half of this, and the remainder is unexplained. The V and J calls and the clone size are those of that table, but D and trimming were determined from the DNA. This sample lists about 190,000 clones; more than 70% were detected once. The top ten constitute approximately 3% of the sample.

CDR1 and CDR2, looked up from the germline V gene (reference sequence), are SEHNR and FQNEAQ. From the cysteine through the phenylalanine, the CDR3 covers 15 amino acids. Solely the CDR3 DNA is kept, with 45 bases framed from the first base. The V end loses 3 bases and the J end loses 0 bases, and a stretch of 9 bases separates them. Whole blood was collected in K2EDTA tubes by collaborating institutions according to the institutions' own protocols. Collaborator samples were shipped for TCRbeta analysis as frozen whole blood, isolated PBMCs, or DNA extracted from either sample type. The sequencing sample was made of peripheral blood. The chain was built from TRBV7-9 and TRBJ1-5, and perhaps TRBD1 as D gene, on 6 matching bases. This receptor was obtained from a woman of 80 years or more with active or convalescent COVID-19. The CDR3 region reads CASSLGTNSNQPQHF. The base sequence is TGTGCCAGCAGCTTGGGGACAAATAGCAATCAGCCCCAGCATTTT.